The 20 T cell receptor beta chains below all came from one sample that was sequenced in a study of cytomegalovirus exposure and HLA in healthy donors. Use of 60 Vbeta and 13 Jbeta primers characterized the PCR. The data were produced by immunoSEQ multiplex PCR, yet TCRdb's version contains in-frame clones alone and is incomplete. The data hold around 92,000 clones, with 65% to 85% observed a single time. Sequences were obtained from PBMCs. These receptors were taken from a young man in good health and CMV-seronegative.

V and J are TRBV10-3 and TRBJ2-1; 7 nucleotides agree with TRBD2. Germline CDR1 ENHRY, CDR2 SYGVKD. The V segment lost 6 bases and the J segment 9 bases; nucleotides outside the gene matches: 11. The CDR3 runs 14 residues. CDR3 nucleotide sequence: TGTGCCATCAGCGGGGGTGGGGGGGAGGGTGAGCAGTTCTTC. This gives the protein CAISGGGGEGEQFF.

J is TRBJ2-5 and V is TRBV25-1, with 8 bases matching TRBD1. Germline V gene data show CDR1 as MGHDK and CDR2 as SYGVNS. V gave up 4 bases and J gave up 4 bases; unmatched junction bases: 14. This CDR3 region has 17 residues. CDR3 sequence (DNA): TGTGCCAGCAGTGCTTCCCGTCCCGGGACAGGAGGAGAGACCCAGTACTTC. As protein: CASSASRPGTGGETQYF.

As to this clone: At one end, the junction sequence differs from germline, possibly due to a read error. V and J are TRBV7-9 and TRBJ1-4; no firm D call. CDR1 SEHNR and CDR2 FQNEAQ come from the germline V gene (reference sequence). The CDR3 length is 18 residues. Here the CDR3 reads CSSSLGQVSGNTNEKLFF. The CDR3 coding sequence is TGTTCCAGCAGCTTGGGTCAAGTTTCGGGGAACACTAATGAAAAACTGTTTTTT.

The V gene is TRBV10-1, the J gene TRBJ2-7, with 8 bases lining up with TRBD2. The CDR3 has 15 residues. Germline-derived CDR1 and CDR2 are WNHNN and SYGVQD (reference sequence). Germline trimming cut 0 bases from V and 2 bases from J; bases unmatched to any gene: 3. The DNA of the CDR3 is TGCGCCAGCAGTGAGTCTGGCGGGGGGCCCTACGAGCAGTACTTC. Encoded protein: CASSESGGGPYEQYF.

This clone has a single count. The CDR3: CASSLGLAGPPQYF. The CDR3 nucleotides are TGTGCCAGCAGCTTAGGGTTAGCGGGACCCCCGCAGTACTTC. This chain joins TRBV11-2 and TRBJ2-5, with 8 bases matching TRBD2. The CDR3 has 14 residues. Germline trimming cut 1 base from V and 11 bases from J; bases unmatched to any gene: 9. Germline V gives CDR1 SGHAT, CDR2 FQNNGV. The entire variable domain, with the rest obtained from reference TRBV11-2 and TRBJ2-5, is as follows: EAGVAQSPRYKIIEKRQSVAFWCNPISGHATLYWYQQILGQGPKLLIQFQNNGVVDDSQLPKDRFSAERLKGVDSTLKIQPAKLEDSAVYLCASSLGLAGPPQYFGPGTRLLVL.

This clone was recorded once. The chain links TRBV2 to TRBJ2-4; 8 bases line up with TRBD1. Germline lookup yields CDR1 SNHLY and CDR2 FYNNEI. J lost 6 bases, V lost 1 base, and 2 bases had no gene match. The CDR3 spans 14 residues. CDR3 in amino acids: CASSEEGQVNIQYF. CDR3 DNA: TGTGCCAGCAGTGAAGAGGGACAGGTAAACATTCAGTACTTC.

The J gene is TRBJ1-2, the V gene TRBV9; D gene uncertain. V dropped 5 bases and J dropped 3 bases, with 20 bases sitting between them. The CDR3 is made up of 16 amino acids. Germline V lookup: CDR1 SGDLS, CDR2 YYNGEE. The CDR3 bases are TGTGCCAGCAGAGCCCCGGAGAATCAATCCCACTATGGCTACACCTTC. Amino acid sequence: CASRAPENQSHYGYTF.

J is TRBJ1-5 and V is TRBV18; tentative D call: TRBD1 (6 bases). Trimming took off 1 base at V and 5 bases at J, with 12 bases between the two ends. CDR1 is KGHSH and CDR2 is LQKENI in the germline V gene. This CDR3 contains 15 residues. CDR3 loop: CASSPLGQSYQPQHF. CDR3 nucleotide sequence: TGTGCCAGCTCACCACTCGGACAGTCTTATCAGCCCCAGCATTTT.

V is TRBV7-9 and J is TRBJ2-5; the D gene is possibly TRBD1 (6 bases). The CDR3 is 13 residues long. The germline V and J ends were trimmed by 5 bases and 11 bases, with 18 bases remaining between them. The V gene's germline CDR1 is SEHNR and CDR2 FQNEAQ (reference sequence). The CDR3 spells CASSRLTAGEQYF. DNA for the CDR3: TGTGCCAGCAGCCGTTTGACAGCAGGGGAGCAGTACTTC.

This rearrangement joins TRBV10-2 to TRBJ2-1, with 15 nucleotides matching TRBD2. Losses at the gene ends were 8 bases for V and 1 base for J; bases not matched to a gene: 3. The V gene's germline CDR1 is WSHSY and CDR2 SAAADI. This CDR3 is 16 amino acids long. CDR3 protein: CASGGLAGGSYNEQFF. The DNA for the CDR3 is TGCGCCAGCGGGGGACTAGCGGGGGGATCCTACAATGAGCAGTTCTTC.

The chain uses TRBV5-1 and TRBJ2-4, with 9 bases lining up with TRBD2. The V gene's germline CDR1 is SGHRS and CDR2 YFSETQ. V was clipped by 0 bases and J by 9 bases; unmatched bases: 10. The CDR3 sequence is 16 residues long. The CDR3 DNA sequence: TGCGCCAGCAGCTTGGGAACGGGTCTAGCGGGGCTCATTCAGTACTTC. Amino acids: CASSLGTGLAGLIQYF.

This chain connects TRBV18 to TRBJ2-5; 8 nucleotides align to TRBD1. Germline V lookup: CDR1 KGHSH, CDR2 LQKENI. The V gene end was trimmed by 2 bases and the J gene end by 5 bases; junction bases not matched to a gene: 4. CDR3 size: 14 residues. Here the CDR3 DNA reads TGTGCCAGCTCACCATTCCAGGGGGCGGAGACCCAGTACTTC. Amino acid sequence: CASSPFQGAETQYF.

The chain joins TRBV18 to TRBJ2-3; 7 nucleotides match TRBD2. Germline CDR1 and CDR2: KGHSH and LQKENI. This CDR3 has 16 residues. V shed 4 bases and J 0 bases; nucleotides not matched to a gene: 7. CDR3 loop: CASSQSTSQSTDTQYF. CDR3 DNA: TGTGCCAGCTCACAATCGACTAGCCAAAGCACAGATACGCAGTATTTT. Full variable domain (outside the CDR3, taken from reference TRBV18 and TRBJ2-3): NAGVMQNPRHLVRRRGQEARLRCSPMKGHSHVYWYRQLPEEGLKFMVYLQKENIIDESGMPKERFSAEFPKEGPSILRIQQVVRGDSAAYFCASSQSTSQSTDTQYFGPGTRLTVL.

This clone occurred a few times. V gene TRBV7-8 combines with J gene TRBJ2-5; D call uncertain. Trimming removed 2 bases at V and 5 bases at J, with 6 bases between. Germline V gene lookup returns CDR1 SGHVS and CDR2 FQNEAQ. This CDR3 is 12 amino acids long. CDR3 protein: CASSLIQETQYF. Written as DNA, the CDR3 is TGTGCCAGCAGCTTAATTCAGGAGACCCAGTACTTC.

This chain uses TRBV7-2 with TRBJ2-7, with TRBD1 matching over 10 bases. Germline values: CDR1 SGHTA, CDR2 FQGNSA. CDR3 size: 16 residues. With 4 bases clipped from V and 2 bases from J, the junction kept 8 bases outside the gene matches. In DNA form, the CDR3 reads TGTGCCAGCAGCTACTCCGGGACAGGGGATGCCTACGAGCAGTACTTC. This encodes CASSYSGTGDAYEQYF.

This clone is a singleton in its sample. This chain uses TRBV18 with TRBJ1-2; D call uncertain. V was cut by 2 bases and J by 2 bases, with 6 bases left in between. Germline V gene data show CDR1 as KGHSH and CDR2 as LQKENI. The length of the CDR3 is 13 residues. The chain's CDR3 is CASSPENNYGYTF. CDR3 DNA sequence: TGTGCCAGCTCACCAGAGAACAACTATGGCTACACCTTC.

The V and J genes are TRBV6-6 and TRBJ2-1; D unresolved. The germline V gene has CDR1 MNHNY and CDR2 SVGAGI (reference sequence). This CDR3 is 13 amino acids long. V lost 7 bases and J lost 5, with 12 bases in between. CDR3 DNA: TGTGCCAGCAAAGATTCGGTAAACAATGAGCAGTTCTTC. Translated: CASKDSVNNEQFF.

This chain connects TRBV5-1 to TRBJ1-6; a weak D match, TRBD1 (6 bases). Trimming pared 6 bases from V and 2 bases from J, leaving 12 bases between. This CDR3 has 15 residues. Germline assignment: CDR1 SGHRS and CDR2 YFSETQ. CDR3 loop: CASTQGGTYNSPLHF. For the CDR3, the DNA is TGCGCCAGCACCCAAGGGGGTACCTATAATTCACCCCTCCACTTT.

This clone occurred once. The chain uses TRBV6-6 and TRBJ2-3, with D tentatively TRBD1 (6 bases). The CDR3 runs to 12 residues. Germline-derived CDR1 and CDR2 are MNHNY and SVGAGI (reference sequence). Between the trimmed V and J ends, which lost 10 bases and 4 bases, there was a span of 12 bases. The CDR3 loop is CATQGWADTQYF. The CDR3 nucleotides read TGTGCCACCCAGGGGTGGGCAGATACGCAGTATTTT.

This clone was seen just once. The chain combines TRBV4-1 with TRBJ1-1; D perhaps matches TRBD1 (5 bases). CDR3 length: 14 amino acids. Germline V gene lookup returns CDR1 MGHRA and CDR2 YSYEKL. V dropped 1 base and J dropped 3 bases, with 9 bases sitting between them. CDR3 sequence reads: CASSQAGYYTEAFF. CDR3 DNA: TGCGCCAGCAGCCAAGCAGGGTACTACACTGAAGCTTTCTTT.